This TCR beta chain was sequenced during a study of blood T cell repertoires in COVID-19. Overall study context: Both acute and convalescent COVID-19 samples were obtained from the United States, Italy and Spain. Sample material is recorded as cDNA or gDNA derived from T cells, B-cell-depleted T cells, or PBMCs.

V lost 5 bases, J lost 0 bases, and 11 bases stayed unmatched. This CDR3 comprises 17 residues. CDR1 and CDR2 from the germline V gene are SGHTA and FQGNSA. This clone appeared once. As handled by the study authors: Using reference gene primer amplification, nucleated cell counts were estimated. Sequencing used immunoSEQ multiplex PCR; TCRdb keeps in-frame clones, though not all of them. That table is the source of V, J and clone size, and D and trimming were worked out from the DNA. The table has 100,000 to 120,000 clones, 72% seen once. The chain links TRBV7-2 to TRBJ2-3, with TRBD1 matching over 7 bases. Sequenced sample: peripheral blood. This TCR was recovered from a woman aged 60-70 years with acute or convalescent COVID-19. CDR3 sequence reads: CASSPRDSFSSTDTQYF. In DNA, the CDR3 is TGTGCCAGCAGCCCTCGGGACAGTTTCTCTAGCACAGATACGCAGTATTTT.